The entry below describes one TCR beta chain. Its antigen has not been determined. No per-base quality is available; no much larger clone lies one base away. The sample comes from a study of shared clonotypes between healthy human individuals (dated by TCRdb to 2018 to 2021). About the full investigation: The cohort included a few men and a couple of women between 18 and 49 years of age. For each donor, three plates each were used for CD4 naive and CD4 memory, two plates were used for CD8 naive, and one plate was used for CD8 memory. Blood TCR repertoires of several healthy adults were deeply sequenced to estimate repertoire size and the extent of clonotype sharing between individuals. To increase sequencing depth and limit assay-specific biases, TCR repertoire library preparation and sequencing were carried out by different laboratories using diverse techniques. Leukapheresis yielded between about 0.94 and 9 billion PBMCs per donor.

Using the deep immunoSEQ assay, TCR CDR3 regions were amplified from genomic DNA by multiplex PCR. Genomic DNA extracted from each cell subset was distributed evenly over all wells of several immunoSEQ 96-well plates, and each plate served as one replicate. For sorted subsets, around 200 ng genomic DNA, equal to 30,000 or so T cell genomes, was loaded into each replicate PCR. Purified libraries were measured with a Qubit 3.0 fluorometer, size-checked on a Bioanalyzer 2100, and measured again with the KAPA Library Quantification kit. A separate single-read 150-cycle Illumina NextSeq 550 flow cell was used to sequence each immunoSEQ 96-well plate. In the paper's pipeline: The immunoSEQ output contained only junctional sequences without quality scores, so filtering could not match that applied to full-length reads. Sequences were annotated with PyIR, a Python wrapper for IgBLAST v1.9, and V/J genes and CDR3 were assigned using IMGT germline references. Any read was removed if the V/J assignment was weak (E-value above 1e-6), the CDR3 was missing, or the read contained stop codons, out-of-frame junctions, or ambiguous translated residues. V3J clonotypes were defined by identical inferred V gene, J gene, and CDR3 amino acid sequence. Percentage overlap between repertoires was calculated by dividing the number of shared unique clonotypes by the size of the smaller repertoire. Repertoire richness was assessed with RTK rarefaction, the Chao1 estimator, and Recon v2.1 estimates of unobserved clonotypes. Generation probabilities were computed with OLGA for all TCRbeta clonotypes obtained by the gDNA method from several donors. The table comes from immuneACCESS by way of TCRdb, which keeps in-frame sequences with V and J called. Part of the clones is missing from these tables; in studies checked, under half for an unresolved V gene and the rest for unknown reasons. Clone size and V and J calls were adopted from that table, with D and trimming inferred from the DNA. This sample gives hundreds of thousands of clones in total; about 95% of them show up just once. The ten top clones hold 0.11% of the sample.

The paper's findings and limits, for the study overall: Compared with non-shared clonotypes, the clonotypes found in all four sorted-subset donors had higher generation probabilities. Naive subsets generally had larger estimated clonotype richness than memory subsets did. When several donors were compared, the shared fraction of clonotypes was around 5% for naive CD4, roughly 3.3% for naive CD8, about 2.5% for memory CD4, and approximately 0.4% for memory CD8. Sampling was limited to blood, and TCR repertoires in tissue likely differ from TCR repertoires in blood. The genetic and exposure-history diversity represented was limited by the small number of donors. Based on pairwise subsampling, the degree of clonotype sharing among donors was expected to be affected by sequencing depth. Even with the large sequencing depth, rarefaction of the sorted-subset datasets indicated that sequencing was incomplete.

For the CD8 naive samples, CD45RO-negative cells were positively selected for CCR7, yielding a CD45RA+CCR7+ population from which TemRA cells were excluded. The donors were healthy, HIV-negative adults who had no recently reported acute infections or vaccinations. Only Caucasian adults living in Nashville, Tennessee, USA were represented among the donors. Blood was obtained by leukapheresis, after which PBMCs were separated by Ficoll-Histopaque density gradient centrifugation and cryopreserved in liquid nitrogen vapor phase. Analytical flow cytometry was used to check the purity and quantity of each magnetically sorted T cell population. Each sorted fraction had its genomic DNA isolated and then quantified by UV absorbance on a Nanodrop 2000c. This clonotype was sampled from a woman aged 25 to 39 in good health. The sample was naive CD8+ T cells sorted from blood. The cell subset or site label corresponds to: CD45RA+CCR7+.

The CDR3 corresponds to CASSLNGMAGELFF. The sequenced DNA is TGTGCCAGCAGCCTCAACGGGATGGCCGGGGAGCTGTTTTTT. This receptor chain uses TRBV7-9 and TRBJ2-2; perhaps TRBD2 is the D gene, with 5 bases matching. CDR1 and CDR2 were assigned from the germline V gene (reference sequence) as SEHNR and FQNEAQ. The CDR3 holds 14 amino acids from the cysteine to the phenylalanine. The read is trimmed to its CDR3 DNA, 42 bases read in frame from base 1. The junction shows trimming of 5 bases on V and 6 bases on J, plus 13 bases between the germline ends.